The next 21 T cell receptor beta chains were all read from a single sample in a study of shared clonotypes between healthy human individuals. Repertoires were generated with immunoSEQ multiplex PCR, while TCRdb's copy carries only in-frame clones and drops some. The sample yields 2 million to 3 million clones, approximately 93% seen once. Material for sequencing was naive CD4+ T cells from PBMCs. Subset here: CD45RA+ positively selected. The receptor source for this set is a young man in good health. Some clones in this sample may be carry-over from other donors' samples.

The CDR3 here is CASSLGASGYTF. In DNA form, the CDR3 reads TGTGCCAGCAGCCTAGGGGCGAGTGGCTACACCTTC. The V call is TRBV14, the J call TRBJ1-2; perhaps TRBD1 as D (5 bases). Trimming removed 4 bases from V and 7 bases from J, with 10 bases in between. Looked up from germline, CDR1 is SGHDN and CDR2 is FVKESK. The CDR3 totals 12 residues.

The CDR3: CSAWRQYEQYF. CDR3 nucleotides: TGCAGCGCGTGGAGGCAGTACGAGCAGTACTTC. The chain joins TRBV29-1 to TRBJ2-7; weak D call: TRBD2 (5 bases). This CDR3 has 11 amino acids. Trimming pared 7 bases from V and 4 bases from J, leaving 11 bases between. The germline CDR1 and CDR2 sequences are SQVTM and ANQGSEA.

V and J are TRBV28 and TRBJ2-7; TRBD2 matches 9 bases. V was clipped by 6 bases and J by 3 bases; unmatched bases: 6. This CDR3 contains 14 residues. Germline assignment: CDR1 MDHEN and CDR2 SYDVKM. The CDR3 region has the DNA TGTGCCAGCAGAACCGGGACTAGCCACTACGAGCAGTACTTC. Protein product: CASRTGTSHYEQYF.

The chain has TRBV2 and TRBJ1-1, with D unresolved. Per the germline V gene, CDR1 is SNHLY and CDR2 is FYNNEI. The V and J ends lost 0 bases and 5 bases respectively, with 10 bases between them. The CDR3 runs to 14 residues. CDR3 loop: CASSEALRRTEAFF. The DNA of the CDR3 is TGTGCCAGCAGTGAAGCGCTTCGGCGGACTGAAGCTTTCTTT.

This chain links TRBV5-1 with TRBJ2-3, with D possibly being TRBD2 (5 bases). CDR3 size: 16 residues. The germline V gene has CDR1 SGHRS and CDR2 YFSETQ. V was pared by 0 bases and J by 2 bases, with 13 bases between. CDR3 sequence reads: CASSLVGSGNTDTQYF. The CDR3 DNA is TGCGCCAGCAGCTTGGTTGGCAGCGGAAACACAGATACGCAGTATTTT.

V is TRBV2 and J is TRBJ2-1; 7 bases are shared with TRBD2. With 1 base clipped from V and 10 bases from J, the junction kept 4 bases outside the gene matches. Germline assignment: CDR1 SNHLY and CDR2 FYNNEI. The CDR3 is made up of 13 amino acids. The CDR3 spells CASSEGAGSEQFF. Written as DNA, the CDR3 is TGTGCCAGCAGTGAAGGAGCGGGAAGCGAGCAGTTCTTC. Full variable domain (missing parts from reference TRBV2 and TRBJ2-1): EPEVTQTPSHQVTQMGQEVILRCVPISNHLYFYWYRQILGQKVEFLVSFYNNEISEKSEIFDDQFSVERPDGSNFTLKIRSTKLEDSAMYFCASSEGAGSEQFFGPGTRLTVL.

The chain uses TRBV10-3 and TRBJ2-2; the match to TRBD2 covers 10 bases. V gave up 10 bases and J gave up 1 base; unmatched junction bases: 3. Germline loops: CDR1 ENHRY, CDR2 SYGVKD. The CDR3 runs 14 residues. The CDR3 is CATRTSGNTGELFF. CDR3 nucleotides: TGTGCCACTAGGACTAGCGGGAACACCGGGGAGCTGTTTTTT.

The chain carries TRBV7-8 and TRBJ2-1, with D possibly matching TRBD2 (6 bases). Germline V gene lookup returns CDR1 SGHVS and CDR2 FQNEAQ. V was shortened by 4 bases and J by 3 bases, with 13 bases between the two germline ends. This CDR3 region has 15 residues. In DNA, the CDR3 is TGTGCCAGCAGCTCCGTAGGCGGGATCTACAATGAGCAGTTCTTC. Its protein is CASSSVGGIYNEQFF.

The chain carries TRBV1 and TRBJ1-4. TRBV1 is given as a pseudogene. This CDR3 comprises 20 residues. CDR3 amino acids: CTSNQLWWSCWGGKLEKLFF. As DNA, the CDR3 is TGCACCAGCAACCAGTTATGGTGGTCATGCTGGGGGGGGAAGTTAGAAAAACTGTTTTTT.

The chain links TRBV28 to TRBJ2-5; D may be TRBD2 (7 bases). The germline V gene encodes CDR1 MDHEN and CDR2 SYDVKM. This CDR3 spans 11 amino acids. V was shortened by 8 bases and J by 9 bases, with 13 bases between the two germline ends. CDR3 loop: CASLGGRAQYF. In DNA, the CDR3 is TGTGCCAGCCTCGGGGGGCGGGCCCAGTACTTC. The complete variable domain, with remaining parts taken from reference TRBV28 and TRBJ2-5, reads DVKVTQSSRYLVKRTGEKVFLECVQDMDHENMFWYRQDPGLGLRLIYFSYDVKMKEKGDIPEGYSVSREKKERFSLILESASTNQTSMYLCASLGGRAQYFGPGTRLLVL.

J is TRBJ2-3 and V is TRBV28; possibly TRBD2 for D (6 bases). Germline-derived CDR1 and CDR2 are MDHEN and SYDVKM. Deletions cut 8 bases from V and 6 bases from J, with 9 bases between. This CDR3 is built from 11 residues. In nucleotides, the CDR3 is TGTGCCAGCCGCGGGGAGGATACGCAGTATTTT. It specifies CASRGEDTQYF.

This CDR3 reads CASSPQGITEAFF. In nucleotides, the CDR3 is TGTGCCAGCAGCCCACAGGGTATCACTGAAGCTTTCTTT. This chain joins TRBV9 and TRBJ1-1; possible D gene TRBD1, 6 bases. Deletions cut 4 bases from V and 4 bases from J, with 11 bases between. Germline V lookup: CDR1 SGDLS, CDR2 YYNGEE. The CDR3 has 13 amino acids.

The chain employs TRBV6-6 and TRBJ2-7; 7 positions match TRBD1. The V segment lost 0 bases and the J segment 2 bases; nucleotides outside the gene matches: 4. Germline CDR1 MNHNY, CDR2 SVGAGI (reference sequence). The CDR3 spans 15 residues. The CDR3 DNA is TGTGCCAGCAGTTACTCTGCTGACAGGGCCTACGAGCAGTACTTC. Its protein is CASSYSADRAYEQYF.

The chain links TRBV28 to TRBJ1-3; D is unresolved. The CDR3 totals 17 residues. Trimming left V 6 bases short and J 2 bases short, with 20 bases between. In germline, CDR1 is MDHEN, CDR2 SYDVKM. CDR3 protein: CASSPPGFLKPGNTIYF. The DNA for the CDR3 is TGTGCCAGCAGCCCCCCGGGTTTTTTAAAGCCTGGAAACACCATATATTTT.

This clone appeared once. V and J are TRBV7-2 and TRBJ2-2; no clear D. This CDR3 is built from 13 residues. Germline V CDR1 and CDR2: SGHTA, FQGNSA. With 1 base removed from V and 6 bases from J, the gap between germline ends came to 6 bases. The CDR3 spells CASSLDRPGELFF. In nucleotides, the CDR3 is TGTGCCAGCAGCTTAGACCGGCCCGGGGAGCTGTTTTTT.

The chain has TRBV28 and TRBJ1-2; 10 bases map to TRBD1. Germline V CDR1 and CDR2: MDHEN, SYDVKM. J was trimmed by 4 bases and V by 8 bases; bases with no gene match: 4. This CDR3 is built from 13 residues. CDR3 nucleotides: TGTGCCAGCGGGACAGGGGTCGTCTATGGCTACACCTTC. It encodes CASGTGVVYGYTF.

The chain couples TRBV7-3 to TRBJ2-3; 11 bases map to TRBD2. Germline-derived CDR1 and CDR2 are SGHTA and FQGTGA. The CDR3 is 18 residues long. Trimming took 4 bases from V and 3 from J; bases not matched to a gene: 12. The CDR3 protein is CASSSSRGSSGRTDTQYF. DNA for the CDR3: TGTGCCAGCAGCTCCAGTAGGGGGTCTAGCGGGAGGACAGATACGCAGTATTTT.

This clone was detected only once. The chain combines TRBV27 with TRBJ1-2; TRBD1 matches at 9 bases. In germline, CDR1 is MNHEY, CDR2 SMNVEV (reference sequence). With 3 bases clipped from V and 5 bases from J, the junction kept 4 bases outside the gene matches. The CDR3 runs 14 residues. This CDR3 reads CASSLSGTGYGYTF. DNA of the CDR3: TGTGCCAGCAGTTTGTCGGGGACAGGGTATGGCTACACCTTC.

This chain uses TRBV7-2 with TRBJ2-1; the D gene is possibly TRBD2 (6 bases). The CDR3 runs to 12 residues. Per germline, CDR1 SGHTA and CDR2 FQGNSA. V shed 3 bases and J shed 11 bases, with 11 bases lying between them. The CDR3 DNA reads TGTGCCAGCAGCTTTAACGGGGGAAAGCAGTTCTTC. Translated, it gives CASSFNGGKQFF.

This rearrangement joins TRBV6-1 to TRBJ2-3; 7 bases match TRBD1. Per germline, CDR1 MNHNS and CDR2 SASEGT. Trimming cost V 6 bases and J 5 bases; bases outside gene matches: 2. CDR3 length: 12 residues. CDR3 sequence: CASSRQGDTQYF. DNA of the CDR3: TGTGCCAGCAGCCGACAGGGAGATACGCAGTATTTT.

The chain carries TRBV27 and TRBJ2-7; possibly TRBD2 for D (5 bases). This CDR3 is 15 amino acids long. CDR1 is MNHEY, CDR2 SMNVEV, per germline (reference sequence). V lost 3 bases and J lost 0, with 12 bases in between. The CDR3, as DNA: TGTGCCAGCAGTTTCACCGGGGAGTACTCCTACGAGCAGTACTTC. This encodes CASSFTGEYSYEQYF.